Below, 12 T cell receptor beta chains from the same sample are listed, as sequenced in a study of T cells expressing NK-cell markers. TCRdb re-called the 5' RACE reads and catalogs CDR3 proteins one per entry, DNA excluded. The sample data list about 260,000 distinct CDR3 sequences. What was sequenced was blood T cells: a sorted CD56 or NKG2C T cell subset, CD4+ or CD8+ T cells, or bulk PBMC T cells (not recorded which). Every receptor here comes from a woman aged 18-70 years in good health.

V gene TRBV12-3 or TRBV12-4 combines with J gene TRBJ2-1; the D call from TCRdb, TRBD2, cannot be confirmed without DNA. The CDR3 contains 14 residues. CDR3 region: CASSSLAAYNEQFF.

The rearrangement uses TRBV3-1 and TRBJ1-1; TCRdb's assignment of TRBD1 cannot be checked, as there is no DNA. Germline CDR1 LGHDT, CDR2 YNNKEL (reference sequence). The CDR3 extends over 13 amino acids. The chain's CDR3 is CASSRQGNTEAFF.

The chain recombines TRBV25-1 with TRBJ2-1; there is no DNA to check the TCRdb D call of TRBD1. CDR3 size: 15 residues. The V gene's germline CDR1 is MGHDK and CDR2 SYGVNS. The CDR3 region is CASSAGTLTYNEQFF. The complete variable domain, with remaining parts taken from reference TRBV25-1 and TRBJ2-1, reads EADIYQTPRYLVIGTGKKITLECSQTMGHDKMYWYQQDPGMELHLIHYSYGVNSTEKGDLSSESTVSRIRTEHFPLTLESARPSHTSQYLCASSAGTLTYNEQFFGPGTRLTVL.

The CDR3 here is CSARDGTGLGELFF. This chain uses TRBV20-1 with TRBJ2-2; TCRdb returns TRBD1, unconfirmable since there is no DNA. Germline assignment: CDR1 DFQATT and CDR2 SNEGSKA (reference sequence). The CDR3 is 14 amino acids.

The genes are TRBV6-5 and TRBJ2-2; TCRdb designates TRBD2, a call that cannot be tested without DNA. CDR3 length: 17 amino acids. The germline V gene encodes CDR1 MNHEY and CDR2 SVGAGI. CDR3 sequence: CASSYPSTSGNTGELFF.

This chain connects TRBV29-1 to TRBJ1-1. Germline V gene sequence: CDR1 SQVTM, CDR2 ANQGSEA. The CDR3 extends over 12 amino acids. The CDR3 protein is CSVVLGSARAFF. Full variable domain (rest looked up from reference TRBV29-1 and TRBJ1-1): SAVISQKPSRDICQRGTSLTIQCQVDSQVTMMFWYRQQPGQSLTLIATANQGSEATYESGFVIDKFPISRPNLTFSTLTVSNMSPEDSSIYLCSVVLGSARAFFGQGTRLTVV.

This chain connects TRBV29-1 to TRBJ2-3; without DNA, the TCRdb call of TRBD2 cannot be checked. CDR1 is SQVTM, CDR2 ANQGSEA, per germline. The CDR3 has 12 residues. The CDR3 reads CSVYGPSDTQYF.

The rearrangement uses TRBV19 and TRBJ1-5. Germline assignment: CDR1 LNHDA and CDR2 SQIVND (reference sequence). This CDR3 contains 15 residues. The CDR3: CASSRTLPGNQPQHF.

The chain recombines TRBV18 with TRBJ1-5. The CDR3 is made up of 17 amino acids. Per the germline V gene, CDR1 is KGHSH and CDR2 is LQKENI. CDR3 loop: CASSLIAGRAGDQPQHF.

The chain has TRBV12-3 or TRBV12-4 and TRBJ1-5; without DNA, the TCRdb call of TRBD1 cannot be checked. The CDR3 is 15 residues long. The CDR3 region is CASSLSGLLSQPQHF.

The J gene is TRBJ1-6, the V gene TRBV7-2; TCRdb reports TRBD1, a call that lacks DNA to check it against. This CDR3 is 13 amino acids long. Germline CDR1 SGHTA, CDR2 FQGNSA. The CDR3 spells CASSPTGVSPLHF.

The CDR3 loop reads CASSLGFDEQFF. The V gene is TRBV11-2, the J gene TRBJ2-1. This CDR3 has 12 residues. CDR1 is SGHAT, CDR2 FQNNGV, per germline. Filled out from reference TRBV11-2 and TRBJ2-1, the complete variable domain reads EAGVAQSPRYKIIEKRQSVAFWCNPISGHATLYWYQQILGQGPKLLIQFQNNGVVDDSQLPKDRFSAERLKGVDSTLKIQPAKLEDSAVYLCASSLGFDEQFFGPGTRLTVL.